Sequencing of this T cell receptor beta chain was carried out in a study of spatial heterogeneity in lung cancer. Study-wide findings and caveats: Numbers of ubiquitous and regional expanded TCRs tracked ubiquitous and regional nonsynonymous mutation counts, respectively. Tumoral mutation counts were tracked by counts of expanded intratumoral alpha and beta TCRs.

Germline CDR1 and CDR2: DFQATT and SNEGSKA (reference sequence). Between the trimmed V and J ends, which lost 0 bases and 5 bases, there was a span of 11 bases. The CDR3 is made up of 14 amino acids. This clonotype was observed at least ten times. What it binds is unknown. From the 5' RACE reads, TCRdb called clonotypes with MiXCR, one entry per CDR3 protein. The data show about 15,000 distinct CDR3 sequences, 6.2% seen once. The sample's time point: sample taken at primary tumor resection. The J gene is TRBJ1-5, the V gene TRBV20-1; D is possibly TRBD1 (6 bases). The sequence was obtained from a male donor with early-stage non-small cell lung cancer. Sequencing was performed on lung tumor tissue, taken at surgery. CDR3 sequence reads: CSARERQAYQPQHF. In DNA form, the CDR3 reads TGCAGTGCTAGAGAGCGACAGGCCTATCAGCCCCAGCATTTT.